The 24 T cell receptor beta chains reported below all come from one sample, sequenced in a study of blood T cell repertoires in COVID-19. The protocol was immunoSEQ multiplex PCR, while the TCRdb copy is restricted to in-frame clones and leaves out a portion. The repertoire has under 200,000 clones, approximately 88% of them found once; the top ten carry less than 5%. The sequencing sample was made of peripheral blood. Receptor source: a woman in her sixties who had recovered from COVID-19.

The chain uses TRBV4-1 and TRBJ1-3, with D maybe TRBD1 (5 bases). Germline-derived CDR1 and CDR2 are MGHRA and YSYEKL. Deletions cut 0 bases from V and 1 base from J, with 19 bases between. CDR3 length equals 19 residues. The CDR3 protein is CASSQEDRGGTVSGNTIYF. In DNA, the CDR3 is TGCGCCAGCAGCCAAGAGGACCGGGGAGGGACGGTTTCTGGAAACACCATATATTTT.

The chain couples TRBV7-3 to TRBJ2-1, with 8 bases identical to TRBD2. The germline gives CDR1 SGHTA, CDR2 FQGTGA. The V segment lost 4 bases and the J segment 4 bases; nucleotides outside the gene matches: 6. The CDR3 is 15 amino acids. The CDR3 DNA sequence: TGTGCCAGCAGCTCGGAGCGGGGGAGTTACAATGAGCAGTTCTTC. It specifies CASSSERGSYNEQFF.

The rearrangement joins TRBV6-5 to TRBJ1-5, with unresolved D. CDR3 length equals 13 residues. V was cut by 2 bases and J by 5 bases, with 7 bases left in between. In germline, CDR1 is MNHEY, CDR2 SVGAGI. In nucleotides, the CDR3 is TGTGCCAGCAGTTACGGCACATATCAGCCCCAGCATTTT. Encoded protein: CASSYGTYQPQHF.

In its sample, this clone was seen once. The genes are TRBV5-6 and TRBJ1-6; D possibly corresponds to TRBD1 (6 bases). V lost 3 bases to trimming and J lost 7 bases, with 17 bases between them. This CDR3 comprises 16 residues. The germline V gene has CDR1 SGHDT and CDR2 YYEEEE. The CDR3 loop reads CASSSDGQNWNSPLHF. The CDR3 nucleotides read TGTGCCAGCAGCTCGGACGGACAGAACTGGAATTCACCCCTCCACTTT.

CDR3 protein: CASSVSAALRETQYF. In DNA form, the CDR3 reads TGTGCCAGCAGCGTTTCAGCGGCCCTAAGGGAGACCCAGTACTTC. V is TRBV9 and J is TRBJ2-5, with D perhaps matching TRBD2 (5 bases). CDR3 length: 15 amino acids. The germline V gene encodes CDR1 SGDLS and CDR2 YYNGEE. V lost 2 bases and J lost 5, with 16 bases in between.

The J gene is TRBJ2-1, the V gene TRBV7-8; TRBD2 aligns across 10 bases. The CDR3 loop spans 14 amino acids. V lost 6 bases, J lost 5 bases, and 4 bases stayed unmatched. Germline CDR1 reads SGHVS; CDR2 reads FQNEAQ. The CDR3 reads CASRHSGGNNEQFF. The CDR3 bases are TGTGCCAGCAGACATAGCGGGGGGAACAATGAGCAGTTCTTC.

In its sample, this clone was seen once. The chain carries TRBV6-5 and TRBJ2-5; a possible D gene is TRBD2 (5 bases). This CDR3 comprises 15 residues. Germline V gene sequence: CDR1 MNHEY, CDR2 SVGAGI. V was shortened by 6 bases and J by 2 bases, with 16 bases between the two germline ends. CDR3 protein: CASSSGVVIQETQYF. The CDR3 DNA reads as TGTGCCAGCAGCTCCGGGGTAGTTATTCAAGAGACCCAGTACTTC.

The V gene is TRBV2, the J gene TRBJ2-7; D might be TRBD2 (5 bases). There are 13 residues in the CDR3. Germline CDR1 reads SNHLY; CDR2 reads FYNNEI. The V and J ends lost 7 bases and 0 bases respectively, with 10 bases between them. CDR3 loop: CASTGGTSYEQYF. CDR3 sequence (DNA): TGTGCCAGCACTGGAGGAACCTCCTACGAGCAGTACTTC.

The gene calls are TRBV28 and TRBJ1-6; 10 bases fit TRBD1. Trimming removed 8 bases from V and 8 bases from J; junction bases left unmatched: 9. The CDR3 sequence is 15 residues long. Germline V CDR1 and CDR2: MDHEN, SYDVKM. This CDR3 reads CASVPMGQGYSPLHF. CDR3 in DNA: TGTGCCAGCGTTCCAATGGGACAGGGGTATTCACCCCTCCACTTT.

This chain links TRBV19 with TRBJ2-7; possibly TRBD2 for D (5 bases). Germline assignment: CDR1 LNHDA and CDR2 SQIVND (reference sequence). There are 13 residues in the CDR3. Trimming shortened V by 4 bases and J by 2 bases, and 9 bases separated the two germline ends. This CDR3 reads CASSSGGPYEQYF. The CDR3 nucleotides read TGTGCCAGTAGTAGCGGAGGACCCTACGAGCAGTACTTC.

The table lists this clone with a count of one. This chain connects TRBV11-2 to TRBJ1-6; D possibly corresponds to TRBD1 (5 bases). In germline, CDR1 is SGHAT, CDR2 FQNNGV. Trimming pared 5 bases from V and 10 bases from J, leaving 21 bases between. The CDR3 extends over 16 amino acids. As DNA, the CDR3 is TGTGCCAGCAGCCCCGATCTTCGCCAGGGCGGATCACCCCTCCACTTT. It yields the protein CASSPDLRQGGSPLHF.

This clone was detected once. The chain links TRBV9 to TRBJ2-4; 8 bases fit TRBD2. CDR3 length equals 20 residues. Germline V lookup: CDR1 SGDLS, CDR2 YYNGEE. The ends lost 3 bases at V and 3 bases at J; junction bases unmatched: 20. The CDR3 protein is CASSAELEDKRGRFKNIQYF. Here the CDR3 DNA reads TGTGCCAGCAGCGCAGAACTTGAAGACAAGCGGGGGCGATTCAAAAACATTCAGTACTTC.

This chain connects TRBV3-1 (or the pseudogene TRBV3-2) to TRBJ2-1; 9 bases fit TRBD2. Germline V gene data show CDR1 as LGHDT and CDR2 as YNNKEL (reference sequence). This CDR3 spans 17 amino acids. J was trimmed by 4 bases and V by 6 bases; bases with no gene match: 13. The CDR3 DNA follows: TGTGCCAGCAGTTCGGGAAGCGGGGGGCTGGCATACAATGAGCAGTTCTTC. Protein: CASSSGSGGLAYNEQFF.

This clone appeared a few times. The V call is TRBV19, the J call TRBJ2-3; D is perhaps TRBD1 (7 bases). Germline V gene sequence: CDR1 LNHDA, CDR2 SQIVND (reference sequence). The V end lost 5 bases, the J end lost 2 bases, and 11 bases lay between the germline ends. The CDR3 sequence is 14 residues long. CDR3 loop: CASSAGQNTDTQYF. The CDR3 nucleotides are TGTGCCAGTAGTGCGGGACAGAACACAGATACGCAGTATTTT.

This clone occurred a few times. V is TRBV7-9 and J is TRBJ2-7; a weak D match, TRBD2 (7 bases). The CDR3 runs to 15 residues. Trimming pared 3 bases from V and 4 bases from J, leaving 16 bases between. CDR1 SEHNR and CDR2 FQNEAQ come from the germline V gene (reference sequence). The CDR3 sequence is CASSFTRGGRYEQYF. CDR3 nucleotide sequence: TGTGCCAGCAGCTTCACAAGGGGGGGCAGGTACGAGCAGTACTTC.

This chain joins TRBV29-1 and TRBJ1-5; TRBD1 matches at 7 bases. There are 13 residues in the CDR3. The germline V gene encodes CDR1 SQVTM and CDR2 ANQGSEA. J gave up 4 bases and V 4 bases, and 4 bases lay outside the gene matches. The CDR3: CSVAQGLNQPQHF. Here the CDR3 DNA reads TGCAGCGTTGCACAGGGGCTAAATCAGCCCCAGCATTTT. Full variable domain (remainder filled in from reference TRBV29-1 and TRBJ1-5): SAVISQKPSRDICQRGTSLTIQCQVDSQVTMMFWYRQQPGQSLTLIATANQGSEATYESGFVIDKFPISRPNLTFSTLTVSNMSPEDSSIYLCSVAQGLNQPQHFGDGTRLSIL.

V is TRBV4-3 and J is TRBJ1-5; TRBD1 might be the D (5 bases). The V end lost 0 bases, the J end lost 4 bases, and 10 bases lay between the germline ends. CDR3 length: 15 amino acids. Germline lookup yields CDR1 LGHNA and CDR2 YSLEER. CDR3 residues: CASSQDRGVNQPQHF. The DNA of the CDR3 is TGCGCCAGCAGCCAAGATCGGGGGGTAAATCAGCCCCAGCATTTT.

The chain joins TRBV6-5 to TRBJ2-3, with D perhaps TRBD2 (7 bases). Germline CDR1 and CDR2: MNHEY and SVGAGI. The CDR3 runs 13 residues. Trimming took 6 bases from V and 1 from J, leaving 8 bases between them. The CDR3 DNA reads as TGTGCCAGCAGGGGGGGGCGCACAGATACGCAGTATTTT. This encodes CASRGGRTDTQYF.

The chain has TRBV12-3 or TRBV12-4 and TRBJ1-4, with 12 positions matching TRBD1. Losses at the gene ends were 6 bases for V and 7 bases for J; bases not matched to a gene: 0. This CDR3 region has 13 residues. The CDR3 DNA reads as TGTGCCAGCAGGGGACAGGGGGCTGAAAAACTGTTTTTT. It translates to CASRGQGAEKLFF.

This clone was seen at least ten times. The genes are TRBV3-1 (or the pseudogene TRBV3-2) and TRBJ1-2; the match to TRBD1 covers 8 bases. The CDR3 is 14 residues long. Germline trimming cut 4 bases from V and 4 bases from J; bases unmatched to any gene: 5. CDR1 and CDR2 from the germline V gene are LGHDT and YNNKEL (reference sequence). The chain's CDR3 is CASSPRQGSYGYTF. The CDR3 nucleotides read TGTGCCAGCAGCCCTCGACAGGGGAGCTATGGCTACACCTTC.

The gene calls are TRBV10-3 and TRBJ2-7; perhaps TRBD2 as D (6 bases). CDR1 ENHRY and CDR2 SYGVKD come from the germline V gene. The V end lost 5 bases, the J end lost 5 bases, and 13 bases lay between the germline ends. The CDR3 runs 13 residues. The CDR3 DNA sequence: TGTGCCATCAGTACGGGCCGGGGGAACGAGCAGTACTTC. It specifies CAISTGRGNEQYF.

The chain carries TRBV5-1 and TRBJ2-7; 7 bases align to TRBD2. Germline assignment: CDR1 SGHRS and CDR2 YFSETQ. The V and J ends lost 7 bases and 7 bases, in that order; junction bases with no gene match: 14. The CDR3 runs to 14 residues. For the CDR3, the DNA is TGCGCCAGCTCTATCTTAGCGGGCCGTGGGGAGCAGTACTTC. This translates into CASSILAGRGEQYF.

This chain joins TRBV3-1 (or the pseudogene TRBV3-2) and TRBJ2-1; 10 bases are shared with TRBD1. Unmatched junction bases numbered 5, after V lost 6 bases and J lost 3 bases. Germline V gene sequence: CDR1 LGHDT, CDR2 YNNKEL (reference sequence). This CDR3 has 15 residues. CDR3 in DNA: TGTGCCAGCAGGCTTGGACAGGGGGACTACAATGAGCAGTTCTTC. This codes for CASRLGQGDYNEQFF.

The rearrangement uses TRBV2 and TRBJ1-5; the D gene is possibly TRBD1 (5 bases). Germline V gene sequence: CDR1 SNHLY, CDR2 FYNNEI. Trimming removed 8 bases at V and 7 bases at J, with 12 bases between. The CDR3 totals 12 residues. The CDR3 here is CASGAEVQPQHF. CDR3 coding DNA: TGTGCCAGCGGGGCAGAGGTCCAGCCCCAGCATTTT. Full variable domain (missing parts from reference TRBV2 and TRBJ1-5): EPEVTQTPSHQVTQMGQEVILRCVPISNHLYFYWYRQILGQKVEFLVSFYNNEISEKSEIFDDQFSVERPDGSNFTLKIRSTKLEDSAMYFCASGAEVQPQHFGDGTRLSIL.